The 29 T cell receptor beta chains presented below share a single source sample, sequenced in a study of CD8 T cells in Susac syndrome. When the RNA was reverse transcribed, random hexamers were used with an input of about 0.5 to 1 ug. Via MiXCR, TCRdb re-called the immunoSEQ multiplex PCR reads, giving one row per CDR3 protein. The data hold roughly 89,000 distinct CDR3 sequences, with around 96% observed a single time. The sequencing input was CD8+ T cells from PBMCs. Receptor source: a human donor with Susac syndrome.

V usage is TRBV9 and J usage is TRBJ1-1; D gene uncertain. This CDR3 is built from 13 residues. With 1 base removed from V and 0 bases from J, the gap between germline ends came to 4 bases. CDR1 and CDR2 (germline): SGDLS, YYNGEE. CDR3 coding DNA: TGTGCCAGCAGCGTATCGGTGAACACTGAAGCTTTCTTT. The encoded protein is CASSVSVNTEAFF. The full variable domain, rest sourced from reference TRBV9 and TRBJ1-1, is DSGVTQTPKHLITATGQRVTLRCSPRSGDLSVYWYQQSLDQGLQFLIQYYNGEERAKGNILERFSAQQFPDLHSELNLSSLELGDSALYFCASSVSVNTEAFFGQGTRLTVV.

CDR3 nucleotide sequence: TGTGCCACCACGGCAGGAGCGTGCGAGCAGTACGTC. Protein: CATTAGACEQYV. The chain couples TRBV24-1 to TRBJ2-7; D uncertain. CDR1 and CDR2 from the germline V gene are KGHDR and SFDVKD. With 8 bases removed from V and 6 bases from J, the gap between germline ends came to 13 bases. The CDR3 is made up of 12 amino acids.

The CDR3 DNA follows: TGTGCCACCGAAGGGACAGGGCCTGAGCAGTTCTTC. This encodes CATEGTGPEQFF. The chain has TRBV2 and TRBJ2-1; 9 nucleotides agree with TRBD1. The CDR3 is made up of 12 amino acids. Germline assignment: CDR1 SNHLY and CDR2 FYNNEI. Germline trimming cut 10 bases from V and 9 bases from J; bases unmatched to any gene: 7.

The rearrangement uses TRBV6-2 or TRBV6-3 and TRBJ2-7, with D tentatively TRBD2 (6 bases). Trimming pared 2 bases from V and 2 bases from J, leaving 13 bases between. The CDR3 totals 15 residues. Germline CDR1 reads MNHEY; CDR2 reads SVGEGT. The CDR3: CASSYTSEGPYEQYF. Here the CDR3 DNA reads TGTGCCAGCAGTTACACCTCGGAGGGCCCCTACGAGCAGTACTTC.

The V call is TRBV4-3, the J call TRBJ2-1; 7 bases line up with TRBD2. CDR1 LGHNA and CDR2 YSLEER come from the germline V gene. The V gene end was trimmed by 0 bases and the J gene end by 6 bases; junction bases not matched to a gene: 11. CDR3 length equals 17 residues. Written as DNA, the CDR3 is TGCGCCAGCAGCCAAGATGATGGAGCGGGATATAGCAATGAGCAGTTCTTC. Protein: CASSQDDGAGYSNEQFF.

The rearrangement uses TRBV13 and TRBJ2-1; 8 bases are shared with TRBD2. The CDR3 covers 12 residues. After removal of 8 bases from V and 6 bases from J, the junction contained 3 bases not matched to a gene. The germline V gene has CDR1 PRHDT and CDR2 FYEKMQ (reference sequence). CDR3 sequence reads: CASRGGSNEQFF. In DNA form, the CDR3 reads TGTGCCAGCCGGGGGGGATCCAATGAGCAGTTCTTC.

The chain couples TRBV28 to TRBJ2-1; TRBD1 agrees at 8 bases. V trimming: 5 bases; J trimming: 8 bases; junction bases outside the gene matches: 11. The length of the CDR3 is 15 residues. CDR1 and CDR2 from the germline V gene are MDHEN and SYDVKM. The CDR3 sequence: CASSTRSGGSDEQFF. Here the CDR3 DNA reads TGTGCCAGCAGTACCAGGTCAGGGGGCTCCGATGAGCAGTTCTTC.

The rearrangement links TRBV5-4 to TRBJ1-1; D possibly corresponds to TRBD1 (5 bases). V gave up 2 bases and J gave up 3 bases, with 8 bases separating them. The CDR3 is 13 amino acids. CDR1 and CDR2 (germline): SGHNT, YYREEE (reference sequence). The CDR3 coding sequence is TGTGCCAGCAGCTTCGGGACGCACACTGAAGCTTTCTTT. Translating it yields CASSFGTHTEAFF.

V usage is TRBV25-1 and J usage is TRBJ1-2; tentatively, D is TRBD1 (5 bases). The CDR3 has 11 amino acids. The V end lost 5 bases, the J end lost 7 bases, and 8 bases lay between the germline ends. Germline CDR1 MGHDK, CDR2 SYGVNS. The CDR3 bases are TGTGCCAGCAGTAAGGGGTCTGGCTACACCTTC. The encoded protein is CASSKGSGYTF.

The chain employs TRBV5-6 and TRBJ2-7, with TRBD1 matching over 7 bases. The germline V gene has CDR1 SGHDT and CDR2 YYEEEE. The V and J ends lost 4 bases and 3 bases, in that order; junction bases with no gene match: 10. The CDR3 is made up of 15 amino acids. The DNA of the CDR3 is TGTGCCAGCAGCACCCCCGGGACAGACTACTACGAGCAGTACTTC. It codes for CASSTPGTDYYEQYF.

The chain links TRBV29-1 to TRBJ2-1; 7 bases are shared with TRBD1. The length of the CDR3 is 13 residues. Germline CDR1 SQVTM, CDR2 ANQGSEA. J gave up 7 bases and V 4 bases, and 7 bases lay outside the gene matches. CDR3 nucleotides: TGCAGCGTTGCAGGGGGTATGTGGAATGAGCAGTTCTTC. Amino acid sequence: CSVAGGMWNEQFF.

The chain recombines TRBV20-1 with TRBJ2-5; a weak D match, TRBD1 (5 bases). The germline CDR1 and CDR2 sequences are DFQATT and SNEGSKA (reference sequence). Deletions cut 0 bases from V and 4 bases from J, with 12 bases between. The CDR3 covers 14 residues. The DNA for the CDR3 is TGCAGTGCTAGAGATTTCCAGGGTACAGAGACCCAGTACTTC. The encoded protein is CSARDFQGTETQYF.

The chain links TRBV15 to TRBJ1-5, with 7 bases identical to TRBD1. The CDR3 length is 15 residues. Germline CDR1 and CDR2: LNHNV and YYDKDF (reference sequence). V dropped 0 bases and J dropped 5; count of bases not matched to a gene: 4. CDR3 DNA sequence: TGTGCCACCAGCAGAGATCGGACAGGCCATCAGCCCCAGCATTTT. Amino acids: CATSRDRTGHQPQHF.

The chain joins TRBV5-1 to TRBJ2-7, with 8 positions matching TRBD2. In germline, CDR1 is SGHRS, CDR2 YFSETQ. The CDR3 has 15 amino acids. After removal of 5 bases from V and 0 bases from J, the junction contained 7 bases not matched to a gene. CDR3 residues: CASRMVGGASYEQYF. CDR3 DNA: TGCGCCAGCAGGATGGTCGGGGGGGCCTCCTACGAGCAGTACTTC.

The J gene is TRBJ1-1, the V gene TRBV29-1; 10 nucleotides align to TRBD1. Germline V gene data show CDR1 as SQVTM and CDR2 as ANQGSEA. The CDR3 has 13 amino acids. V lost 7 bases, J lost 3 bases, and 5 bases stayed unmatched. The CDR3 DNA sequence: TGCAGCGCGGGACAGGGGCCGGACACTGAAGCTTTCTTT. Translated, it gives CSAGQGPDTEAFF. The entire variable domain, with the rest obtained from reference TRBV29-1 and TRBJ1-1, is as follows: SAVISQKPSRDICQRGTSLTIQCQVDSQVTMMFWYRQQPGQSLTLIATANQGSEATYESGFVIDKFPISRPNLTFSTLTVSNMSPEDSSIYLCSAGQGPDTEAFFGQGTRLTVV.

The gene calls are TRBV7-6 and TRBJ2-7, with D tentatively TRBD2 (5 bases). Germline assignment: CDR1 SGHVS and CDR2 FNYEAQ. The CDR3 contains 14 residues. Between the trimmed V and J ends, which lost 5 bases and 0 bases, there was a span of 11 bases. The CDR3 is CASSPLARSYEQYF. CDR3 nucleotides: TGTGCCAGCAGCCCCCTAGCTCGCTCCTACGAGCAGTACTTC. The whole variable domain, remainder taken from reference TRBV7-6 and TRBJ2-7, is GAGVSQSPRYKVTKRGQDVALRCDPISGHVSLYWYRQALGQGPEFLTYFNYEAQQDKSGLPNDRFSAERPEGSISTLTIQRTEQRDSAMYRCASSPLARSYEQYFGPGTRLTVT.

CDR3 region: CAWRVLHTGELFF. The CDR3 nucleotides read TGTGCCTGGAGAGTACTTCACACCGGGGAGCTGTTTTTT. The chain recombines TRBV30 with TRBJ2-2; D is ambiguous. The CDR3 has 13 residues. The V gene lost 3 bases and the J gene lost 3 bases, with 8 bases spanning the gap. CDR1 and CDR2 from the germline V gene are GTSNPN and SVGIG (reference sequence).

The chain uses TRBV12-3 or TRBV12-4 and TRBJ1-5; D gene ambiguous. This CDR3 region has 14 residues. V was pared by 3 bases and J by 2 bases, with 8 bases between. The CDR3 loop reads CASSFGFRNQPQHF. The CDR3 DNA reads TGTGCCAGCAGTTTCGGATTTCGCAATCAGCCCCAGCATTTT.

The chain couples TRBV14 to TRBJ1-1, with D perhaps TRBD1 (5 bases). The germline V gene has CDR1 SGHDN and CDR2 FVKESK. V lost 4 bases and J 4 bases, leaving 16 bases between the germline ends. The CDR3 totals 15 residues. Here the CDR3 reads CASSPRSYRSTEAFF. In nucleotides, the CDR3 is TGTGCCAGCAGCCCGAGGAGTTACAGGTCCACTGAAGCTTTCTTT. Full variable domain (remainder filled in from reference TRBV14 and TRBJ1-1): EAGVTQFPSHSVIEKGQTVTLRCDPISGHDNLYWYRRVMGKEIKFLLHFVKESKQDESGMPNNRFLAERTGGTYSTLKVQPAELEDSGVYFCASSPRSYRSTEAFFGQGTRLTVV.

This clonotype was detected once. This chain links TRBV9 with TRBJ2-5, with 7 positions matching TRBD2. V trimming: 0 bases; J trimming: 3 bases; junction bases outside the gene matches: 8. In germline, CDR1 is SGDLS, CDR2 YYNGEE. This CDR3 has 16 amino acids. The CDR3 is CASSVDPGEGKETQYF. Here the CDR3 DNA reads TGTGCCAGCAGCGTAGATCCCGGGGAGGGGAAAGAGACCCAGTACTTC.

This clonotype was found once. The rearrangement links TRBV9 to TRBJ2-2; D ambiguous. Trimming shortened V by 4 bases and J by 1 base, and 8 bases separated the two germline ends. CDR1 is SGDLS and CDR2 is YYNGEE in the germline V gene. The CDR3 is made up of 14 amino acids. The DNA for the CDR3 is TGTGCCAGCAGCTCTCCAGGGAACACCGGGGAGCTGTTTTTT. It is translated as CASSSPGNTGELFF. Based on the CDR3 plus reference TRBV9 and TRBJ2-2, the full variable domain is DSGVTQTPKHLITATGQRVTLRCSPRSGDLSVYWYQQSLDQGLQFLIQYYNGEERAKGNILERFSAQQFPDLHSELNLSSLELGDSALYFCASSSPGNTGELFFGEGSRLTVL.

This chain connects TRBV29-1 to TRBJ2-1; D ambiguous. This CDR3 is 11 amino acids long. Germline CDR1 SQVTM, CDR2 ANQGSEA. Trimming removed 3 bases from V and 1 base from J, with 1 base in between. The CDR3 nucleotides read TGCAGCGTTGAGTCCTACAATGAGCAGTTCTTC. Amino acid sequence: CSVESYNEQFF.

This clonotype occurred once. V usage is TRBV14 and J usage is TRBJ2-7, with a possible D match to TRBD1 (6 bases). The V end lost 1 base, the J end lost 3 bases, and 19 bases lay between the germline ends. The germline V gene has CDR1 SGHDN and CDR2 FVKESK. The CDR3 consists of 17 residues. The CDR3 DNA reads TGTGCCAGCAGCCAAGGCTTGGCCGGACAGAGCGACTACGAGCAGTACGTC. It codes for CASSQGLAGQSDYEQYV.

The chain links TRBV30 to TRBJ2-1, with TRBD2 matching over 12 bases. V lost 8 bases, J lost 4 bases, and 6 bases stayed unmatched. CDR3 length: 14 residues. The V gene's germline CDR1 is GTSNPN and CDR2 SVGIG (reference sequence). CDR3 in amino acids: CAQETSGSYNEQFF. The CDR3 nucleotides are TGTGCCCAGGAGACTAGCGGGAGTTACAATGAGCAGTTCTTC.

The V call is TRBV6-5, the J call TRBJ2-7; 7 positions match TRBD2. This CDR3 is built from 15 residues. J lost 2 bases, V lost 0 bases, and 4 bases had no gene match. Looked up from germline, CDR1 is MNHEY and CDR2 is SVGAGI. The chain's CDR3 is CASSYSAGKAYEQYV. CDR3 nucleotide sequence: TGTGCCAGCAGTTACTCAGCGGGGAAGGCCTACGAGCAGTACGTC.

In its sample, this clonotype was seen once. The V call is TRBV18, the J call TRBJ2-5; the D gene is possibly TRBD1 (6 bases). Trimming shortened V by 8 bases and J by 5 bases, and 15 bases separated the two germline ends. The CDR3 runs to 13 residues. In germline, CDR1 is KGHSH, CDR2 LQKENI. For the CDR3, the DNA is TGTGCCAGCCATCAGGGGAATGGGGAGACCCAGTACTTC. Protein sequence: CASHQGNGETQYF.

Written as DNA, the CDR3 is TGCGCCAGCAGCCACTCCGACAGGGGAAATCAGCCCCAGCATTTT. It codes for CASSHSDRGNQPQHF. This chain uses TRBV4-1 with TRBJ1-5, with 8 bases identical to TRBD1. The CDR3 is 15 amino acids. Germline V gives CDR1 MGHRA, CDR2 YSYEKL. V dropped 3 bases and J dropped 4; count of bases not matched to a gene: 5.

This clonotype has only one observation. The chain couples TRBV4-3 to TRBJ2-5; TRBD1 agrees at 10 bases. J gave up 4 bases and V 0 bases, and 5 bases lay outside the gene matches. Looked up from germline, CDR1 is LGHNA and CDR2 is YSLEER. This CDR3 region has 16 residues. The CDR3 reads CASSQDWGQGSETQYF. The CDR3, as DNA: TGCGCCAGCAGCCAAGATTGGGGACAGGGGTCAGAGACCCAGTACTTC.

This clonotype came up once. The CDR3 loop reads CASSPTLYEQYF. In nucleotides, the CDR3 is TGTGCCAGCAGTCCCACACTATACGAGCAGTACTTC. The genes are TRBV28 and TRBJ2-7; D remains unclear. Trimming took 5 bases from V and 4 from J, leaving 9 bases between them. The length of the CDR3 is 12 residues. Germline lookup yields CDR1 MDHEN and CDR2 SYDVKM.